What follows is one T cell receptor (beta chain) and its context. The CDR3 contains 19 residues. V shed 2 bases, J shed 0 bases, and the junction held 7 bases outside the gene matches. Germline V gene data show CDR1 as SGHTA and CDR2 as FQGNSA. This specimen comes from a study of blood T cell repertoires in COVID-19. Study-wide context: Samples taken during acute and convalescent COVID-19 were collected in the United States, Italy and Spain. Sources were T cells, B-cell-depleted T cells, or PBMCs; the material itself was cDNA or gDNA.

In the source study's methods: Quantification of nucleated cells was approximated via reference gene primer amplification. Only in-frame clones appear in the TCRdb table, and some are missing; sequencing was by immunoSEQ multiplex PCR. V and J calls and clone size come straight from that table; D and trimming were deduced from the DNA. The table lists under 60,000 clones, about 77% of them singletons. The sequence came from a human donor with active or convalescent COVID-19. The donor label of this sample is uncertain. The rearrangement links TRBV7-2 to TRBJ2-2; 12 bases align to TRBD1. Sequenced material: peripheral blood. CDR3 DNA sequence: TGTGCCAGCAGCTTATGGCCCGGGACAGGGGGCGCGAACACCGGGGAGCTGTTTTTT. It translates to CASSLWPGTGGANTGELFF. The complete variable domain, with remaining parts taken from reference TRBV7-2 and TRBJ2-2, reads GAGVSQSPSNKVTEKGKDVELRCDPISGHTALYWYRQSLGQGLEFLIYFQGNSAPDKSGLPSDRFSAERTGGSVSTLTIQRTQQEDSAVYLCASSLWPGTGGANTGELFFGEGSRLTVL.